Presented here are 24 T cell receptor beta chains from one specimen sequenced in a study of T cell repertoires in cytomegalovirus infection. MiXCR, run by TCRdb on the reads, gives a single entry per CDR3 protein. The repertoire holds about 890,000 distinct CDR3 sequences, with roughly a third as singletons. No antigen has been assigned to these receptors. Sequencing used cultured CD8+ T cells from PBMCs, obtained from culture after CMV antigen stimulation. The receptor source for this set is a human donor in good health (CMV status not recorded). Some clones in this sample may be carry-over from other donors' samples.

This clonotype has a count of ten or more. The chain recombines TRBV7-2 with TRBJ2-7; the D gene is possibly TRBD2 (6 bases). With 5 bases removed from V and 2 bases from J, the gap between germline ends came to 13 bases. The CDR3 sequence is 14 residues long. From germline, CDR1 is SGHTA and CDR2 FQGNSA. The CDR3 DNA sequence: TGTGCCAGCAGCAGCCCGCTAGCGCCCTACGAGCAGTACGTC. Amino acid sequence: CASSSPLAPYEQYV.

The chain is built from TRBV6-1 and TRBJ1-4, with D possibly TRBD1 on 6 matching bases. CDR1 MNHNS and CDR2 SASEGT come from the germline V gene. V dropped 6 bases and J dropped 8 bases, with 22 bases sitting between them. This CDR3 region has 16 residues. Here the CDR3 DNA reads TGTGCCAGCAGAGAACAGCCCGGGGGCGAGGTAGAAAAACTGTTTTTT. Protein sequence: CASREQPGGEVEKLFF.

This chain links TRBV12-3 or TRBV12-4 with TRBJ2-3; 7 bases agree with TRBD1. Unmatched junction bases numbered 6, after V lost 3 bases and J lost 0 bases. The CDR3 spans 16 residues. CDR3 DNA: TGTGCCAGCAGTTTCGGGACAGAAATTAGCACAGATACGCAGTATTTT. Protein sequence: CASSFGTEISTDTQYF.

The chain is built from TRBV9 and TRBJ2-7, with D perhaps matching TRBD2 (7 bases). The V gene lost 0 bases and the J gene lost 2 bases, with 15 bases spanning the gap. This CDR3 spans 16 amino acids. Germline-derived CDR1 and CDR2 are SGDLS and YYNGEE. The CDR3 is CASSVGGAGVPYEQYF. CDR3 bases: TGTGCCAGCAGCGTAGGGGGGGCGGGGGTCCCCTACGAGCAGTACTTC.

A few counts support this clonotype. This rearrangement joins TRBV28 to TRBJ2-2; D is possibly TRBD1 (5 bases). Looked up from germline, CDR1 is MDHEN and CDR2 is SYDVKM. Trimming removed 7 bases at V and 2 bases at J, with 14 bases between. The length of the CDR3 is 15 residues. In nucleotides, the CDR3 is TGTGCCAGCACCCCCAGAAGGGGAAACACCGGGGAGCTGTTTTTT. Its protein is CASTPRRGNTGELFF.

This clonotype came up a few times. The chain uses TRBV7-9 and TRBJ1-1; TRBD1 is a possible D gene (6 bases). Germline CDR1 SEHNR, CDR2 FQNEAQ (reference sequence). The CDR3 is 14 residues long. Trimming took off 7 bases at V and 4 bases at J, with 16 bases between the two ends. In DNA form, the CDR3 reads TGTGCCAGCAAACGGGGGGCGACGGGCACTGAAGCTTTCTTT. Protein: CASKRGATGTEAFF.

The chain combines TRBV19 with TRBJ2-1; the match to TRBD2 covers 7 bases. Germline CDR1 reads LNHDA; CDR2 reads SQIVND (reference sequence). The CDR3 covers 13 residues. J gave up 10 bases and V 1 base, and 4 bases lay outside the gene matches. CDR3 nucleotides: TGTGCCAGTAGTATAGCTCGAGCGGGGGAGCAGTTCTTC. Protein: CASSIARAGEQFF.

This clonotype has at least ten counts. The gene calls are TRBV10-3 and TRBJ1-2, with D unresolved. CDR1 is ENHRY and CDR2 is SYGVKD in the germline V gene. The CDR3 is 15 residues long. The ends were cut back, 2 bases at V and 4 bases at J, with 14 bases in the middle. This CDR3 reads CAISEGPVTTYGYTF. The DNA for the CDR3 is TGTGCCATCAGTGAGGGACCCGTTACAACCTATGGCTACACCTTC.

V and J are TRBV9 and TRBJ2-3; D is unclear. The V end lost 0 bases, the J end lost 0 bases, and 8 bases lay between the germline ends. Germline V gives CDR1 SGDLS, CDR2 YYNGEE. This CDR3 spans 15 amino acids. DNA for the CDR3: TGTGCCAGCAGCGTAGTTCCGTCTAGCACAGATACGCAGTATTTT. This translates into CASSVVPSSTDTQYF.

DNA for the CDR3: TGTGCCAGCAGCGGGGATCCGGGACTAGCGGGGGGGTCGACTAGCACAGATACGCAGTATTTT. It translates to CASSGDPGLAGGSTSTDTQYF. The J gene is TRBJ2-3, the V gene TRBV7-8; 16 bases are shared with TRBD2. This CDR3 region has 21 residues. The germline gives CDR1 SGHVS, CDR2 FQNEAQ. Losses at the gene ends were 5 bases for V and 0 bases for J; bases not matched to a gene: 14.

The sample holds many counts of this clonotype. The chain combines TRBV7-8 with TRBJ1-1; 8 bases fit TRBD1. After removal of 4 bases from V and 0 bases from J, the junction contained 10 bases not matched to a gene. The CDR3 has 17 residues. Germline V gene lookup returns CDR1 SGHVS and CDR2 FQNEAQ. In DNA, the CDR3 is TGTGCCAGCAGCTCCCGTTCCGGGACAGGTTTGAACACTGAAGCTTTCTTT. Translating gives CASSSRSGTGLNTEAFF.

V usage is TRBV27 and J usage is TRBJ2-3, with 8 bases matching TRBD2. The V gene's germline CDR1 is MNHEY and CDR2 SMNVEV (reference sequence). Trimming at V came to 1 base and at J to 5 bases, leaving 5 bases not matched to a gene. CDR3 length: 15 amino acids. The CDR3 DNA follows: TGTGCCAGCAGTTTATGGTCTAGCGGGCTAGATACGCAGTATTTT. Residues: CASSLWSSGLDTQYF.

Here the CDR3 DNA reads TGTGCCAGCAGCCCTTCGGGACGCCTGAACACTGAAGCTTTCTTT. Its translation is CASSPSGRLNTEAFF. V and J are TRBV9 and TRBJ1-1, with D tentatively TRBD1 (5 bases). The CDR3 spans 15 residues. Per the germline V gene, CDR1 is SGDLS and CDR2 is YYNGEE. V lost 4 bases and J lost 0, with 13 bases in between.

There are a few counts of this clonotype. This rearrangement joins TRBV27 to TRBJ2-2; D gene ambiguous. The V gene's germline CDR1 is MNHEY and CDR2 SMNVEV (reference sequence). Trimming removed 0 bases from V and 0 bases from J, with 8 bases in between. The CDR3 sequence is 16 residues long. The chain's CDR3 is CASSLSGFPNTGELFF. The CDR3 nucleotides are TGTGCCAGCAGTTTATCTGGGTTTCCGAACACCGGGGAGCTGTTTTTT.

This rearrangement joins TRBV5-1 to TRBJ1-1, with D uncertain. Germline V gene data show CDR1 as SGHRS and CDR2 as YFSETQ. This CDR3 is 14 amino acids long. Trimming shortened V by 2 bases and J by 4 bases, and 12 bases separated the two germline ends. The CDR3 DNA reads TGCGCCAGCAGCTTTAGAAGGGCGGCCACTGAAGCTTTCTTT. Its translation: CASSFRRAATEAFF. The complete variable domain, with remaining parts taken from reference TRBV5-1 and TRBJ1-1, reads KAGVTQTPRYLIKTRGQQVTLSCSPISGHRSVSWYQQTPGQGLQFLFEYFSETQRNKGNFPGRFSGRQFSNSRSEMNVSTLELGDSALYLCASSFRRAATEAFFGQGTRLTVV.

Of note for this clonotype: Being one base from a much bigger clone, this may be a read error. The chain is built from TRBV12-3 or TRBV12-4 and TRBJ1-1; weak D call: TRBD1 (5 bases). The CDR3 is 14 residues long. V was trimmed by 6 bases and J by 4 bases, leaving 15 bases between them. CDR3: CASSISTEFTEAFF. The DNA of the CDR3 is TGTGCCAGCAGCATATCGACAGAGTTCACTGAAGCTTTCTTT.

This clonotype was counted only a few times. This chain connects TRBV12-5 to TRBJ2-5, with 8 bases lining up with TRBD2. The CDR3 is made up of 16 amino acids. CDR1 and CDR2 from the germline V gene are LGHNT and FRNRAP. The V and J ends lost 5 bases and 3 bases, in that order; junction bases with no gene match: 11. The CDR3 is CASGPRGAGAEETQYF. The DNA for the CDR3 is TGTGCTAGTGGTCCCAGGGGAGCGGGGGCCGAAGAGACCCAGTACTTC.

The rearrangement uses TRBV23-1 and TRBJ2-3; 10 bases line up with TRBD1. TRBV23-1 counts as an open reading frame of uncertain function. The CDR3 loop spans 16 amino acids. V was pared by 2 bases and J by 2 bases, with 4 bases of the junction left unmatched. The DNA for the CDR3 is TGCGCCAGCAGTCAACAGGGACAGGGGCCCACAGATACGCAGTATTTT. The encoded protein is CASSQQGQGPTDTQYF.

At least ten counts were recorded for this clonotype. The V gene is TRBV7-8, the J gene TRBJ2-7; no reliable D call. The CDR3 extends over 12 amino acids. The V end was cut by 2 bases, the J end by 6 bases, with 8 bases between. Germline V lookup: CDR1 SGHVS, CDR2 FQNEAQ. The CDR3 sequence is CASSLPGFEQYV. CDR3 DNA sequence: TGTGCCAGCAGCTTACCCGGGTTCGAGCAGTACGTC.

The chain is built from TRBV7-6 and TRBJ2-4; 8 nucleotides match TRBD1. Trimming removed 4 bases from V and 8 bases from J; junction bases left unmatched: 10. CDR3 length: 15 residues. Germline-derived CDR1 and CDR2 are SGHVS and FNYEAQ. The CDR3 coding sequence is TGTGCCAGCAGCTCTCGGACAGGGAAGAGAGACATTCAGTACTTC. Its translation: CASSSRTGKRDIQYF.

V usage is TRBV9 and J usage is TRBJ2-6; D ambiguous. There are 17 residues in the CDR3. The ends were cut back, 4 bases at V and 0 bases at J, with 14 bases in the middle. Germline V gene data show CDR1 as SGDLS and CDR2 as YYNGEE. In DNA, the CDR3 is TGTGCCAGCAGCCCTAGTTGGGCTTACTCTGGGGCCAACGTCCTGACTTTC. Translating gives CASSPSWAYSGANVLTF. Variable domain in full (rest from reference TRBV9 and TRBJ2-6): DSGVTQTPKHLITATGQRVTLRCSPRSGDLSVYWYQQSLDQGLQFLIQYYNGEERAKGNILERFSAQQFPDLHSELNLSSLELGDSALYFCASSPSWAYSGANVLTFGAGSRLTVL.

There are many counts of this clonotype. The chain has TRBV7-8 and TRBJ2-1; D is tentatively TRBD1 or TRBD2 (6 bases each). From germline, CDR1 is SGHVS and CDR2 FQNEAQ. The CDR3 is 16 residues long. Trimming stripped 4 bases from V and 6 bases from J, with 19 bases between. CDR3 bases: TGTGCCAGCAGCTCGAAAAAACGGGGGCCCCCCAATGAGCAGTTCTTC. Translating it yields CASSSKKRGPPNEQFF.

The chain combines TRBV7-9 with TRBJ2-1, with D unresolved. Germline V gives CDR1 SEHNR, CDR2 FQNEAQ (reference sequence). The CDR3 sequence is 14 residues long. V was clipped by 1 base and J by 9 bases, with 13 bases between them. DNA for the CDR3: TGTGCCAGCAGCTTAGTGTCAGGTACGACTGAGCAGTTCTTC. It specifies CASSLVSGTTEQFF.

The sample holds a few counts of this clonotype. The V gene is TRBV19, the J gene TRBJ1-5; D not resolved. The CDR3 sequence is 13 residues long. From germline, CDR1 is LNHDA and CDR2 SQIVND (reference sequence). V was shortened by 3 bases and J by 3 bases, with 6 bases between the two germline ends. This CDR3 reads CASSITDNQPQHF. The CDR3 DNA sequence: TGTGCCAGTAGTATCACGGACAATCAGCCCCAGCATTTT.